The 21 T cell receptor beta chains below come from one sample, sequenced in a study of blood T cell repertoires in COVID-19. Produced via immunoSEQ multiplex PCR; TCRdb's table is partial and in-frame only. The sample consists of 200,000 to 250,000 clones, nearly 90% of them appearing once. Source material: peripheral blood. These receptors were obtained from a woman aged 35 to 49 who had recovered from COVID-19.

V usage is TRBV6-6 and J usage is TRBJ1-4, with unresolved D. Germline CDR1 and CDR2: MNHNY and SVGAGI (reference sequence). The CDR3 loop spans 16 amino acids. Trimming left V 0 bases short and J 7 bases short, with 15 bases between. CDR3 in amino acids: CASSYSSPGVSEKLFF. In DNA form, the CDR3 reads TGTGCCAGCAGTTACTCCTCCCCCGGGGTCTCTGAAAAACTGTTTTTT.

The rearrangement links TRBV6-5 to TRBJ1-1, with 8 bases lining up with TRBD1. The length of the CDR3 is 14 residues. Germline assignment: CDR1 MNHEY and CDR2 SVGAGI. With V trimmed by 4 bases and J by 7 bases, 8 bases remained unmatched. This CDR3 is CASSSLDRGYEAFF. The CDR3 bases are TGTGCCAGCAGTTCGTTAGACAGGGGATATGAAGCTTTCTTT.

The J gene is TRBJ1-5, the V gene TRBV4-2; 10 bases are a match to TRBD1. Losses at the gene ends were 4 bases for V and 2 bases for J; bases not matched to a gene: 8. The CDR3 loop spans 17 amino acids. The germline V gene has CDR1 LGHNA and CDR2 YNFKEQ. The CDR3 coding sequence is TGTGCCAGCAGCCTCGGACAGGGGGACGTAGGCAATCAGCCCCAGCATTTT. Translating gives CASSLGQGDVGNQPQHF.

The chain links TRBV7-2 to TRBJ2-2, with TRBD1 as a possible D gene (5 bases). This CDR3 is 16 amino acids long. V was clipped by 2 bases and J by 6 bases, with 16 bases between them. Germline V lookup: CDR1 SGHTA, CDR2 FQGNSA. For the CDR3, the DNA is TGTGCCAGCAGCTTAACCCCCCTTACAGGTCCCGGGGAGCTGTTTTTT. This translates into CASSLTPLTGPGELFF.

The rearrangement joins TRBV10-3 to TRBJ1-5; D unclear. Germline V gives CDR1 ENHRY, CDR2 SYGVKD. V was cut by 2 bases and J by 4 bases, with 3 bases left in between. This CDR3 spans 12 amino acids. CDR3 in DNA: TGTGCCATCAGTGAGGTAAATCAGCCCCAGCATTTT. It codes for CAISEVNQPQHF.

This chain uses TRBV6-2 or TRBV6-3 with TRBJ2-7; D is uncertain. The germline CDR1 and CDR2 sequences are MNHEY and SVGEGT. The CDR3 consists of 14 residues. Trimming stripped 5 bases from V and 4 bases from J, with 15 bases between. In DNA, the CDR3 is TGTGCCAGCAGTCCCCTCAACGGTCGGTACGAGCAGTACTTC. This sequence encodes CASSPLNGRYEQYF.

The chain employs TRBV10-2 and TRBJ1-5; D remains ambiguous. The CDR3 length is 13 residues. Germline CDR1 WSHSY, CDR2 SAAADI. Trimming left V 8 bases short and J 3 bases short, with 11 bases between. CDR3 sequence: CASSISHNQPQHF. CDR3 sequence (DNA): TGCGCCAGCTCTATCTCCCACAATCAGCCCCAGCATTTT.

The chain combines TRBV7-8 with TRBJ1-2, with D possibly being TRBD1 (6 bases). Germline V gene lookup returns CDR1 SGHVS and CDR2 FQNEAQ. V lost 3 bases, J lost 4 bases, and 15 bases lay in between. CDR3 length: 15 residues. CDR3 loop: CASSFGRGYGYGYTF. CDR3 nucleotides: TGTGCCAGCAGCTTCGGGAGGGGGTATGGCTATGGCTACACCTTC.

J is TRBJ2-6 and V is TRBV4-3; D remains ambiguous. Deletions cut 0 bases from V and 1 base from J, with 7 bases between. This CDR3 has 16 residues. CDR1 is LGHNA and CDR2 is YSLEER in the germline V gene. CDR3: CASSQDYWSGANVLTF. In nucleotides, the CDR3 is TGCGCCAGCAGCCAAGATTACTGGTCTGGGGCCAACGTCCTGACTTTC.

This chain connects TRBV4-2 to TRBJ2-3; TRBD2 agrees at 14 bases. In germline, CDR1 is LGHNA, CDR2 YNFKEQ. The CDR3 totals 18 residues. J gave up 4 bases and V 3 bases, and 9 bases lay outside the gene matches. CDR3 protein: CASSQGRGTSGSADTQYF. The CDR3 DNA reads as TGTGCCAGCAGCCAGGGGAGAGGGACTAGCGGGAGTGCAGATACGCAGTATTTT.

The rearrangement links TRBV19 to TRBJ1-3; a weak D match, TRBD1 (5 bases). This CDR3 has 14 residues. Germline-derived CDR1 and CDR2 are LNHDA and SQIVND (reference sequence). V lost 7 bases and J lost 2, with 12 bases in between. For the CDR3, the DNA is TGTGCCAGTACACCCACAGGTACTGGAAACACCATATATTTT. Its protein is CASTPTGTGNTIYF.

Only one count was recorded for this clone. This rearrangement joins TRBV4-1 to TRBJ2-3, with D possibly matching TRBD2 (5 bases). There are 14 residues in the CDR3. The V and J ends lost 4 bases and 2 bases respectively, with 10 bases between them. Germline V gives CDR1 MGHRA, CDR2 YSYEKL. For the CDR3, the DNA is TGCGCCAGCAGCCCACCGGACTTCACAGATACGCAGTATTTT. The encoded protein is CASSPPDFTDTQYF.

The genes are TRBV20-1 and TRBJ2-3; TRBD2 agrees at 12 bases. Trimming cost V 3 bases and J 0 bases; bases outside gene matches: 4. Germline V CDR1 and CDR2: DFQATT, SNEGSKA (reference sequence). The CDR3 is 16 amino acids. In DNA, the CDR3 is TGCAGTGCTAGTCCCGGACTAGCGGGAAGCACAGATACGCAGTATTTT. Translation: CSASPGLAGSTDTQYF.

V gene TRBV15 combines with J gene TRBJ1-1; D is unresolved. The germline V gene encodes CDR1 LNHNV and CDR2 YYDKDF (reference sequence). The germline V and J ends were trimmed by 5 bases and 1 base, with 11 bases remaining between them. The CDR3 is 14 residues long. CDR3 bases: TGTGCCACCAGCTCGGAGTGGAGGAACACTGAAGCTTTCTTT. Its protein product is CATSSEWRNTEAFF.

This chain joins TRBV6-2 or TRBV6-3 and TRBJ1-5, with TRBD1 matching over 7 bases. V gave up 2 bases and J gave up 3 bases; unmatched junction bases: 10. Germline-derived CDR1 and CDR2 are MNHEY and SVGEGT. The CDR3 runs to 17 residues. CDR3 DNA: TGTGCCAGCAGTTACGGAGAACAGGGGTTTGACAATCAGCCCCAGCATTTT. Its protein product is CASSYGEQGFDNQPQHF.

This sequence joins TRBV3-1 (or the pseudogene TRBV3-2) and TRBJ2-3; 15 nucleotides align to TRBD2. Germline trimming cut 3 bases from V and 5 bases from J; bases unmatched to any gene: 6. CDR3 length: 17 amino acids. The V gene's germline CDR1 is LGHDT and CDR2 YNNKEL (reference sequence). The CDR3 sequence is CASSQRGLAGGKDTQYF. CDR3 in DNA: TGTGCCAGCAGCCAGAGGGGACTAGCGGGGGGAAAAGATACGCAGTATTTT.

The V call is TRBV5-5, the J call TRBJ1-6; tentative D call: TRBD1 (5 bases). Trimming removed 4 bases from V and 0 bases from J, with 17 bases in between. This CDR3 has 18 amino acids. CDR1 is SGHKS and CDR2 is YYEKEE in the germline V gene (reference sequence). CDR3 nucleotides: TGTGCCAGCAGCCAAAGCGGGGACTCCTACTCCTATAATTCACCCCTCCACTTT. It specifies CASSQSGDSYSYNSPLHF.

The chain couples TRBV14 to TRBJ1-6; perhaps TRBD1 as D (5 bases). V gave up 4 bases and J gave up 10 bases, with 20 bases separating them. This CDR3 spans 16 amino acids. Looked up from germline, CDR1 is SGHDN and CDR2 is FVKESK. The CDR3 DNA follows: TGTGCCAGCAGCCCTCGACTCCCTGGAGCAGGGTCACCCCTCCACTTT. It translates to CASSPRLPGAGSPLHF.

The chain uses TRBV25-1 and TRBJ2-1; 13 bases map to TRBD2. CDR3 length: 18 residues. The J segment lost 8 bases and the V segment lost 3 bases, leaving 13 bases of the junction unmatched. Germline CDR1 reads MGHDK; CDR2 reads SYGVNS. The CDR3 spells CASSDYPRLAGGHDEQFF. The DNA of the CDR3 is TGTGCCAGCAGTGACTATCCGAGACTAGCGGGGGGACACGATGAGCAGTTCTTC.

The CDR3 region has the DNA TGTGCCAGCAGCCCCTTAGCGGGAGGGCCAGCTACGCAGTATTTT. As protein: CASSPLAGGPATQYF. The chain has TRBV3-1 (or the pseudogene TRBV3-2) and TRBJ2-3; 11 positions match TRBD2. Germline loops: CDR1 LGHDT, CDR2 YNNKEL (reference sequence). This CDR3 contains 15 residues. With 4 bases clipped from V and 8 bases from J, the junction kept 8 bases outside the gene matches.

In this sample, this clone turned up a few times. J is TRBJ1-1 and V is TRBV28, with a weak D call TRBD1 (5 bases). The CDR3 has 15 residues. Germline lookup yields CDR1 MDHEN and CDR2 SYDVKM. Trimming removed 8 bases from V and 3 bases from J, with 19 bases in between. The CDR3 spells CASHRTLGGYTEAFF. The CDR3 region has the DNA TGTGCCAGCCATCGGACACTTGGGGGGTACACTGAAGCTTTCTTT.